This T cell receptor (beta chain) was profiled in a study of shared clonotypes between healthy human individuals. The data were produced by immunoSEQ multiplex PCR, yet TCRdb's version contains in-frame clones alone and is incomplete. Of about 1.1 million clones detected, about 72% appear once; the ten largest clones hold 0.85% to 1%. This clone was seen only a few times. The material sequenced was memory CD4+ T cells from PBMCs. Subset defined: CD45RA-negative fraction. This receptor was taken from a man between 18 and 29 years old in good health. Some clones in this sample may be carry-over from other donors' samples.

The CDR3 spells CASSLGNEGNQPQHF. The CDR3 bases are TGTGCCAGCAGCTTGGGGAATGAGGGCAATCAGCCCCAGCATTTT. J is TRBJ1-5 and V is TRBV5-6; no clear D. Germline loops: CDR1 SGHDT, CDR2 YYEEEE. The ends were cut back, 0 bases at V and 2 bases at J, with 9 bases in the middle. CDR3 length: 15 amino acids.